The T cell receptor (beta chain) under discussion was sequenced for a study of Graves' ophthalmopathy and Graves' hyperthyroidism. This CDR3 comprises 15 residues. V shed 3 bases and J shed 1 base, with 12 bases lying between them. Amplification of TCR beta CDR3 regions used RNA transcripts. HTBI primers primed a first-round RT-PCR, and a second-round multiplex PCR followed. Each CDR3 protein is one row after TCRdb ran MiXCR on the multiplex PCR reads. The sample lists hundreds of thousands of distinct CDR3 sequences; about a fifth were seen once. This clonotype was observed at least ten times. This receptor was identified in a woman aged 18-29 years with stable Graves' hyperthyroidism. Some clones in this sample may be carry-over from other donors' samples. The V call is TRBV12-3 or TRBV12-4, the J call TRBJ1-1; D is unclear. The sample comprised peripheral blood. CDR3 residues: CASSFSPTRNTEAFF. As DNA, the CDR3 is TGTGCCAGCAGTTTTAGCCCGACTAGGAACACTGAAGCTTTCTTT.